This T cell receptor (beta chain) was identified during a study of CD8 T cells in ankylosing spondylitis (dated by TCRdb to about 2017). Notes on the research overall: To find TCR variants linked to disease, the study profiled T cell receptor beta repertoires in ankylosing spondylitis patients and healthy donors. The full study cohort was made up of 25 to 30 ankylosing spondylitis patients and approximately 100 healthy donors. Samples of peripheral blood were taken, and for ankylosing spondylitis patients, synovial fluid was collected as well.

Many counts were recorded for this clonotype. No cognate antigen has been identified for it. Base qualities are not provided; no much larger clone lies one nucleotide away. Data came from an Illumina HiSeq 2500. Quantitative 5'-RACE with molecular barcodes was used to prepare TCR beta libraries. In the source study's methods: Disease-linked TCR variants were identified with a new computational method built on a probabilistic model of VDJ rearrangement. Using fastp at Q25 and MiXCR, TCRdb reprocessed the public reads and kept productive beta chains. Identical CDR3 proteins give one entry, which carries the most common genes and DNA. None of the V and J calls come from the authors' own analysis; TCRdb made them. The sample data list around 130,000 distinct CDR3 sequences, and about a tenth of these were observed just once. Of the sample, approximately 3.4% is held by the ten largest clones. At the junction V is shortened by 2 bases and J by 6 bases, with 10 bases in between. Inclusive of the bounding cysteine and phenylalanine, the CDR3 is 13 residues long. Solely the CDR3 DNA is kept, with 39 bases framed from the first base. Sequences SGHTA (CDR1) and FQGTGA (CDR2) are obtained from the germline V gene.

Points the paper makes about the study in general: Some motif variants were previously reported in synovial fluid and blood of reactive arthritis patients, suggesting common disease-initiation mechanisms. Significant enrichment of the disease-linked clones was reported in matched synovial fluid samples from ankylosing spondylitis patients. The disease-linked clones had a CD8+ phenotype and were found at relatively low frequencies in peripheral blood. A TCR beta motif of eight highly homologous amino acid variants appeared characteristic of blood from ankylosing spondylitis patients.

The V gene is TRBV7-3 and the J gene is TRBJ1-2, with the D gene uncertain. The TCR was taken from a male donor with ankylosing spondylitis or in good health (not recorded which). What was sequenced was blood, either unsorted or a sorted T cell fraction (not recorded which). DNA sequence: TGTGCCAGCAGCTTATGGGAAATACATGGCTACACCTTC. Translation gives CASSLWEIHGYTF.